At least ten counts were recorded for the clone carrying this TCR beta chain. Antigen specificity is unknown. The entry originates in a study of CD8 T cells in ankylosing spondylitis. V trimming: 5 bases; J trimming: 2 bases; junction bases outside the gene matches: 2. The CDR3 totals 13 residues. Germline-derived CDR1 and CDR2 are DFQATT and SNEGSKA (reference sequence). In making TCR beta libraries, quantitative 5'-RACE with molecular barcodes was used. In TCRdb, the 5' RACE reads were re-called with MiXCR into one record per CDR3 protein. Of 150,000 to 200,000 distinct CDR3 sequences listed, 15% to 20% were seen once; the top ten hold 4.3%. Study-level points and caveats: Disease-linked clones were CD8+ and relatively rare in peripheral blood.

This TCR was recovered from a male donor aged 10 to 35 with ankylosing spondylitis or in good health (not recorded which). The chain employs TRBV20-1 and TRBJ1-3, with TRBD1 matching over 8 bases. The specimen sequenced was blood, either unsorted or a sorted T cell fraction (not recorded which). In nucleotides, the CDR3 is TGCAGTGCTGAGGACAGGGCTGGAAACACCATATATTTT. This sequence encodes CSAEDRAGNTIYF.